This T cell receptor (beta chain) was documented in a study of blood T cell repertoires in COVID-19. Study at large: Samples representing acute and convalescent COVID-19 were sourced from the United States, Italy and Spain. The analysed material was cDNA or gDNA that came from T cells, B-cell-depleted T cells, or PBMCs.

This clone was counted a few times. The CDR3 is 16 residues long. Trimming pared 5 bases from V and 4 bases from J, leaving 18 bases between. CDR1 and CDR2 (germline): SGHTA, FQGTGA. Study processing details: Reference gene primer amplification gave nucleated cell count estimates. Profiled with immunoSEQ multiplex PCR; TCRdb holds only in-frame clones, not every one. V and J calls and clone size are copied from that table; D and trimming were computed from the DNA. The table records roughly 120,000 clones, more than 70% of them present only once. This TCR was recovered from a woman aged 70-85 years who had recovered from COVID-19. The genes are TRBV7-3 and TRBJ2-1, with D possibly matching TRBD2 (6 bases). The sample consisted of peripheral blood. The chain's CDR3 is CASSVEVDGGYNEQFF. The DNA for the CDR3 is TGTGCCAGCAGCGTCGAGGTAGATGGGGGGTACAATGAGCAGTTCTTC.